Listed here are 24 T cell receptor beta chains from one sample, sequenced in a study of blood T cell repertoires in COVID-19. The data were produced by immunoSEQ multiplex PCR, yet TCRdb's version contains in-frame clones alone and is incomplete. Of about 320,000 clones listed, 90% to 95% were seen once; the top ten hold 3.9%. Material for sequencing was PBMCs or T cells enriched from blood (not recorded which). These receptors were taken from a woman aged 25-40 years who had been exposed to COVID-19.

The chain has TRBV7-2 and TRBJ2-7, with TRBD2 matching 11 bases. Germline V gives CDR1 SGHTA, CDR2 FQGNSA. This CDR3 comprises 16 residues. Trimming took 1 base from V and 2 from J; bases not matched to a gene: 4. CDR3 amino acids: CASSLGRSGGAYEQYF. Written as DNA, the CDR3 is TGTGCCAGCAGCTTAGGTCGTAGCGGGGGGGCCTACGAGCAGTACTTC.

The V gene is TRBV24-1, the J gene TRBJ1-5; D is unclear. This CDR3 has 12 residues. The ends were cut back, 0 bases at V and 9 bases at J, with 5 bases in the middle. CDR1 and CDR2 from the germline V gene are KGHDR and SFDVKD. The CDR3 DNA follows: TGTGCCACCAGTGATTTGGGGCTGCCCCAGCATTTT. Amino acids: CATSDLGLPQHF.

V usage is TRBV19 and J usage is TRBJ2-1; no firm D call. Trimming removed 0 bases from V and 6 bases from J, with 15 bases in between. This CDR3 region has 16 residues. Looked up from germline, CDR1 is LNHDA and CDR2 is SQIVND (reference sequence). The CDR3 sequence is CASSIDRIGPINEQFF. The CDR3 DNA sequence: TGTGCCAGTAGTATAGATCGGATTGGGCCAATCAATGAGCAGTTCTTC. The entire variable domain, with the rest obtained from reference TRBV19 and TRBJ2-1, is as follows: DGGITQSPKYLFRKEGQNVTLSCEQNLNHDAMYWYRQDPGQGLRLIYYSQIVNDFQKGDIAEGYSVSREKKESFPLTVTSAQKNPTAFYLCASSIDRIGPINEQFFGPGTRLTVL.

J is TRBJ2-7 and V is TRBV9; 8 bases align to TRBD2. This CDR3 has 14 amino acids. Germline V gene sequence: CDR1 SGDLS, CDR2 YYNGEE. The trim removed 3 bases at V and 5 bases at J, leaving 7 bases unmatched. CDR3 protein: CASSAGGGRHEQYF. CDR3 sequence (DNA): TGTGCCAGCAGCGCGGGGGGGGGCAGGCACGAGCAGTACTTC.

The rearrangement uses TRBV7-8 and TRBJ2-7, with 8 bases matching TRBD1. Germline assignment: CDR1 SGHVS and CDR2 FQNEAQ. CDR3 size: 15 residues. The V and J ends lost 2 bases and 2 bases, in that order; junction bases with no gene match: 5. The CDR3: CASSLRDRLTYEQYF. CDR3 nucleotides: TGTGCCAGCAGCTTACGGGACAGGCTGACCTACGAGCAGTACTTC.

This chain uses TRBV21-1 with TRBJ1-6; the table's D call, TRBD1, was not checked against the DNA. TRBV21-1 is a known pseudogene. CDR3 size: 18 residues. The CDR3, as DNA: TGTGCCAGCAGCAAAGCAATGGACAGGGGGCTAGTTAATTCACCCCTCCACTTT. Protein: CASSKAMDRGLVNSPLHF.

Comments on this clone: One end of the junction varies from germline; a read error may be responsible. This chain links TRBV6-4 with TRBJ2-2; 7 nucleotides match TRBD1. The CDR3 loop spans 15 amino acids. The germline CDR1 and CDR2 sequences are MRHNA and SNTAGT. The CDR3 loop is CASSNSQGYTGELFF. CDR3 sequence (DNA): TGTGCCAGCAGTAACTCACAGGGGTACACCGGGGAGCTGTTTTTT.

The CDR3 loop is CASSLGGGQGNYGYTF. The CDR3 DNA is TGTGCCAGCAGCTTAGGGGGCGGACAGGGCAACTATGGCTACACCTTC. This chain connects TRBV7-6 to TRBJ1-2, with 8 nucleotides matching TRBD1. The CDR3 consists of 16 residues. Germline-derived CDR1 and CDR2 are SGHVS and FNYEAQ. V gave up 1 base and J gave up 2 bases; unmatched junction bases: 6.

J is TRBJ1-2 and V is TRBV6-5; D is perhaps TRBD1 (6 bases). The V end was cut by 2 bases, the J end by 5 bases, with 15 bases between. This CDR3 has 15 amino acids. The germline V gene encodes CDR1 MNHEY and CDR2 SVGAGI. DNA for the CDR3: TGTGCCAGCAGTTACACAACCTGGGACACGTATGGCTACACCTTC. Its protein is CASSYTTWDTYGYTF.

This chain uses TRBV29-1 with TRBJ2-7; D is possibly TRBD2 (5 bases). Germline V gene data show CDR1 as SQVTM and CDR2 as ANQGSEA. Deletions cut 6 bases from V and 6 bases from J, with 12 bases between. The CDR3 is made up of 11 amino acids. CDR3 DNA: TGCAGCGTGGTAGCGACCGCCGAGCAGTACTTC. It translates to CSVVATAEQYF.

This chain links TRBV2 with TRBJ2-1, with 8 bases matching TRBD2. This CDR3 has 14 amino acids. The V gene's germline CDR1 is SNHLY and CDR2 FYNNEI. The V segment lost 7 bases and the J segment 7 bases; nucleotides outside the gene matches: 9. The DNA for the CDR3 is TGTGCCAGCAAGGAAAATCGGGGGGGGAATGAGCAGTTCTTC. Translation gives CASKENRGGNEQFF.

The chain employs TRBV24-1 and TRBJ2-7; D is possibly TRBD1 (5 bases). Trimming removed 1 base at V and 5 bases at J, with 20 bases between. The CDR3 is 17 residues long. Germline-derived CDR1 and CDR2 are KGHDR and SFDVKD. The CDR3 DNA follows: TGTGCCACCAGTGATTTACCCCACACAGGATTTCACCACGAGCAGTACTTC. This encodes CATSDLPHTGFHHEQYF.

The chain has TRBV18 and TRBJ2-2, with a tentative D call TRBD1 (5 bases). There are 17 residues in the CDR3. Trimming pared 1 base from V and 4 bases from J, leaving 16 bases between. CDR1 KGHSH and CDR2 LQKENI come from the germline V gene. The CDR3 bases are TGTGCCAGCTCACCACGCTCGACGGCCACAGGCACCGGGGAGCTGTTTTTT. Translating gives CASSPRSTATGTGELFF. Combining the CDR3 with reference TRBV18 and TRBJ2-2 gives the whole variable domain NAGVMQNPRHLVRRRGQEARLRCSPMKGHSHVYWYRQLPEEGLKFMVYLQKENIIDESGMPKERFSAEFPKEGPSILRIQQVVRGDSAAYFCASSPRSTATGTGELFFGEGSRLTVL.

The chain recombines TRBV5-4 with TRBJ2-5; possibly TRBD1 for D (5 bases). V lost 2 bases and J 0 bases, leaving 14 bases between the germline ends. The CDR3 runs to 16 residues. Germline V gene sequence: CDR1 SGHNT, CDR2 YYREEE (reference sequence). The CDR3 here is CASSFIRVLYQETQYF. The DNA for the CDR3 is TGTGCCAGCAGCTTCATCAGGGTTCTGTACCAAGAGACCCAGTACTTC.

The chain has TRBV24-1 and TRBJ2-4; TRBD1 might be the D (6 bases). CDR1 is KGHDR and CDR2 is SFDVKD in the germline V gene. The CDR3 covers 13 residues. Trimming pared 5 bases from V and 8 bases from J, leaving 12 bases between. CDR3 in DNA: TGTGCCACCAGTGTGGGGGCGTGGGACATTCAGTACTTC. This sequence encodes CATSVGAWDIQYF.

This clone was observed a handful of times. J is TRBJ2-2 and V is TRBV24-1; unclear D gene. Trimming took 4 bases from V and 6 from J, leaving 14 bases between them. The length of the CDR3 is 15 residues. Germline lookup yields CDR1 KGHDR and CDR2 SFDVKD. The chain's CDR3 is CATSDHSDWAGELFF. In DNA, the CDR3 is TGTGCCACCAGTGACCATTCAGACTGGGCCGGGGAGCTGTTTTTT.

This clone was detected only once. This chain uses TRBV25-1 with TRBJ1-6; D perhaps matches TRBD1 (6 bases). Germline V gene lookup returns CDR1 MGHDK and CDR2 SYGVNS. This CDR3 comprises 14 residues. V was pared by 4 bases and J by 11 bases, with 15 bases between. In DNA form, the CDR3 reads TGTGCCAGCAGTGGGCGGGGGGCAGGGGCACCCCTCCACTTT. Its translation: CASSGRGAGAPLHF.

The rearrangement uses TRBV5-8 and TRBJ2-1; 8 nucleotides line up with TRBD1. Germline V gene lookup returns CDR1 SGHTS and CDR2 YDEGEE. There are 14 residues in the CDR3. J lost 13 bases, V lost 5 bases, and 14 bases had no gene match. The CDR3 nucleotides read TGTGCCAGCAGGTTCCCCCAGGGGGCCCTTCCACAGTTCTTC. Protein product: CASRFPQGALPQFF.

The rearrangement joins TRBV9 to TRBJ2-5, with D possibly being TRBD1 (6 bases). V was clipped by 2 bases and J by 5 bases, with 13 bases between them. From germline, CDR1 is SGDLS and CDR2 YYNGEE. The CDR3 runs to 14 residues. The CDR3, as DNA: TGTGCCAGCAGCGTGGGGGCGAGCAGGGAGACCCAGTACTTC. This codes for CASSVGASRETQYF.

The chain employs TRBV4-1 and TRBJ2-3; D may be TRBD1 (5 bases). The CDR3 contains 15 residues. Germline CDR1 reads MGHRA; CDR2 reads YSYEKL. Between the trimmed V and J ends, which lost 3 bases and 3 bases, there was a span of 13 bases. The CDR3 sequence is CASSHSGFGTDTQYF. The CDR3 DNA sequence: TGCGCCAGCAGCCACTCAGGGTTTGGGACAGATACGCAGTATTTT.

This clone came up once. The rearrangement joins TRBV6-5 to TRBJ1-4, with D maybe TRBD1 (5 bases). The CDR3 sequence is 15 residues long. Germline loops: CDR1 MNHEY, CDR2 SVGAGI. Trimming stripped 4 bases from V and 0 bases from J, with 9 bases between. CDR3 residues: CASSSSTATNEKLFF. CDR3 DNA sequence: TGTGCCAGCAGTTCGTCGACAGCAACTAATGAAAAACTGTTTTTT.

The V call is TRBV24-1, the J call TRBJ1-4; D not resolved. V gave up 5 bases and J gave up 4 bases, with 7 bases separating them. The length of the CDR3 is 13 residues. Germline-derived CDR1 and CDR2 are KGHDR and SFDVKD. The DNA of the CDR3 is TGTGCCACCAGTGGGGCTAATAATGAAAAACTGTTTTTT. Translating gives CATSGANNEKLFF.

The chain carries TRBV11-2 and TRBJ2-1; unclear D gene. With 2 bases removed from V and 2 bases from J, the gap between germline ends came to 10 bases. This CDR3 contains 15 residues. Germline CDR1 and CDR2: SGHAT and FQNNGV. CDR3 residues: CASSLTSATYNEQFF. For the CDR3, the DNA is TGTGCCAGCAGCTTAACCAGCGCCACCTACAATGAGCAGTTCTTC.

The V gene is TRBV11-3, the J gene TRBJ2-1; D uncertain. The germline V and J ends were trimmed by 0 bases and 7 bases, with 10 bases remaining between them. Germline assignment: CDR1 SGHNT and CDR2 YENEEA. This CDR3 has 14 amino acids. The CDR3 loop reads CASSLDTNGNEQFF. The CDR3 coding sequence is TGTGCCAGCAGCTTAGATACTAACGGGAATGAGCAGTTCTTC.